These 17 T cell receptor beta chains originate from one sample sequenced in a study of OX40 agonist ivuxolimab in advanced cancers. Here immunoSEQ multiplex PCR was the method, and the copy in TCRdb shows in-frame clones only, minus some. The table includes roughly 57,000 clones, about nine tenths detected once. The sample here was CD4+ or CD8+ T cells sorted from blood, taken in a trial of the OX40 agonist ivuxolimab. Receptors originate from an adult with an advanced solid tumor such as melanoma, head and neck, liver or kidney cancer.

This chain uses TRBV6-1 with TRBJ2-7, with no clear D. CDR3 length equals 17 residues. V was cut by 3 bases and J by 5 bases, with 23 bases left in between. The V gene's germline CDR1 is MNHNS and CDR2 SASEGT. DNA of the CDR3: TGTGCCAGCAGTGATGTTGCGGAAGACGACCCCCTCCACGAGCAGTACTTC. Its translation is CASSDVAEDDPLHEQYF.

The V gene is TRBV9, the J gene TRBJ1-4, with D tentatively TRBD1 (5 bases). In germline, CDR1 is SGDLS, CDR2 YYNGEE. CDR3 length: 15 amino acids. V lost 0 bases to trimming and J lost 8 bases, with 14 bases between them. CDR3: CASSVVRGVEEKLFF. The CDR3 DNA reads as TGTGCCAGCAGCGTAGTGCGGGGGGTAGAGGAAAAACTGTTTTTT. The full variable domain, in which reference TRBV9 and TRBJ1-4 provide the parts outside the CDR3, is DSGVTQTPKHLITATGQRVTLRCSPRSGDLSVYWYQQSLDQGLQFLIQYYNGEERAKGNILERFSAQQFPDLHSELNLSSLELGDSALYFCASSVVRGVEEKLFFGSGTQLSVL.

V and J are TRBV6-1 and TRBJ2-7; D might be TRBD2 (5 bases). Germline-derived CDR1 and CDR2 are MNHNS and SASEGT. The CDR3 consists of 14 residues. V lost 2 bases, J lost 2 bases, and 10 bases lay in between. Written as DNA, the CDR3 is TGTGCCAGCAGTGAAAACAGCGGCCCCTACGAGCAGTACTTC. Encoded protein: CASSENSGPYEQYF.

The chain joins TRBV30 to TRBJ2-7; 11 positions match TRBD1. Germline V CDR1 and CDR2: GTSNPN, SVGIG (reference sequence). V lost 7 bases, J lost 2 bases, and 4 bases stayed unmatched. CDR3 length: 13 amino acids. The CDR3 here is CAYRDRGAYEQYF. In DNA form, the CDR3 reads TGTGCCTACCGGGACAGGGGGGCCTACGAGCAGTACTTC.

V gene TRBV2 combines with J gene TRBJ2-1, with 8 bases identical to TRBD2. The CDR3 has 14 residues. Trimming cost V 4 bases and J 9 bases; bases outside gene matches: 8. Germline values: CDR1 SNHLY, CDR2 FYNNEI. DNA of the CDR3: TGTGCCAGCAGTGGAAGCGGGAGAAATCTTGAGCAGTTCTTC. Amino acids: CASSGSGRNLEQFF.

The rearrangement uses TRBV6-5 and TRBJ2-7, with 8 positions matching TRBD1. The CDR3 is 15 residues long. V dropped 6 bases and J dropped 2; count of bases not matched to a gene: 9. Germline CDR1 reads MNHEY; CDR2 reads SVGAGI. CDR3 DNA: TGTGCCAGCAGACTAAGCCGGGACAGGACCTACGAGCAGTACTTC. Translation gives CASRLSRDRTYEQYF.

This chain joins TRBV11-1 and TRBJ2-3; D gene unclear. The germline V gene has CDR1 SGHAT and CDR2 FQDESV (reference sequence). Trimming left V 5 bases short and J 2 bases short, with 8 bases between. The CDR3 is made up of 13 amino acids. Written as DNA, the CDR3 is TGTGCCAGCAGCCATCCCTACACAGATACGCAGTATTTT. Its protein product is CASSHPYTDTQYF.

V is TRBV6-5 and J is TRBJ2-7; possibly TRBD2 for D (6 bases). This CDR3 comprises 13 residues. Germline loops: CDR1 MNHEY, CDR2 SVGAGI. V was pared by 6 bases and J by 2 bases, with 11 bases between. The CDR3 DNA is TGTGCCAGCAGAGGGTGGGGGGCCTACGAGCAGTACTTC. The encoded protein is CASRGWGAYEQYF.

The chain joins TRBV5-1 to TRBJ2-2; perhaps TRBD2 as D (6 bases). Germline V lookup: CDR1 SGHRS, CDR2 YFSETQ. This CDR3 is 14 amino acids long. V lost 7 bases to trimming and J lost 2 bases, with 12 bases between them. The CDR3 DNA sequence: TGCGCCAGCCAGGAGGGTGCTAACACCGGGGAGCTGTTTTTT. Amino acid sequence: CASQEGANTGELFF.

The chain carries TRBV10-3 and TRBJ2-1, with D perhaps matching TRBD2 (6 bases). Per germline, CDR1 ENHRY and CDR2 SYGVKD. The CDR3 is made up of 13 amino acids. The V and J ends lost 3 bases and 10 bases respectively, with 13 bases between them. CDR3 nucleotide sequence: TGTGCCATCAGTGAAGTAGGTGGAGGGGAGCAGTTCTTC. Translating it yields CAISEVGGGEQFF.

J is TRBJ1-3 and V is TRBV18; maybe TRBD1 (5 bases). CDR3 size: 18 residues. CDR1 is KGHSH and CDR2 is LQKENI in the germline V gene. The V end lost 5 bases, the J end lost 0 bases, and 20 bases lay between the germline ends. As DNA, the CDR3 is TGTGCCAGCTCAGCAAACAGACAGACCTCTCACTCTGGAAACACCATATATTTT. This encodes CASSANRQTSHSGNTIYF.

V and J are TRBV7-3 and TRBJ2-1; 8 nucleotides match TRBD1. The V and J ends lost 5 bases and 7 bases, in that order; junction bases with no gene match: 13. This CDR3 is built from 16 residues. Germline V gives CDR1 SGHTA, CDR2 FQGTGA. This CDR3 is CASSRSGQGGENEQFF. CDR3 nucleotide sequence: TGTGCCAGCAGCAGAAGCGGACAGGGAGGAGAAAATGAGCAGTTCTTC. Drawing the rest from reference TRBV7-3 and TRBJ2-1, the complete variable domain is GAGVSQTPSNKVTEKGKYVELRCDPISGHTALYWYRQSLGQGPEFLIYFQGTGAADDSGLPNDRFFAVRPEGSVSTLKIQRTERGDSAVYLCASSRSGQGGENEQFFGPGTRLTVL.

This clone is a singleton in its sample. The CDR3 DNA is TGTGCCAGCAGCGGACAGGGACCCGGGGCCAACGTCCTGACTTTC. Encoded protein: CASSGQGPGANVLTF. The chain recombines TRBV9 with TRBJ2-6; 7 nucleotides line up with TRBD1. CDR3 size: 15 residues. V was pared by 3 bases and J by 4 bases, with 4 bases of the junction left unmatched. Germline V gene lookup returns CDR1 SGDLS and CDR2 YYNGEE.

This CDR3 is CASSGQVLGAEAFF. The CDR3 region has the DNA TGTGCCAGCAGCGGTCAAGTCCTTGGGGCTGAAGCTTTCTTT. V is TRBV9 and J is TRBJ1-1, with D unresolved. Germline V gene data show CDR1 as SGDLS and CDR2 as YYNGEE. The CDR3 has 14 residues. The V end was cut by 3 bases, the J end by 6 bases, with 15 bases between.

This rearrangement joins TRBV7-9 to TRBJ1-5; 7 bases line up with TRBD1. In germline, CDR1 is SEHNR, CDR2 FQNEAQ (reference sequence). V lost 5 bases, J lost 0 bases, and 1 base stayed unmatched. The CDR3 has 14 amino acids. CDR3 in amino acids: CASSHRGSNQPQHF. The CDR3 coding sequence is TGTGCCAGCAGCCACAGGGGTAGCAATCAGCCCCAGCATTTT. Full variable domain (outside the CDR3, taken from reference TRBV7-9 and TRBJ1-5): DTGVSQNPRHKITKRGQNVTFRCDPISEHNRLYWYRQTLGQGPEFLTYFQNEAQLEKSRLLSDRFSAERPKGSFSTLEIQRTEQGDSAMYLCASSHRGSNQPQHFGDGTRLSIL.

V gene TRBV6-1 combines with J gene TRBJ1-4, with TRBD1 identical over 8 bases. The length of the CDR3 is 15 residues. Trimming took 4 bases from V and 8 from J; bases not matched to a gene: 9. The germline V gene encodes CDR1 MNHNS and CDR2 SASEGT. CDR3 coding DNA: TGTGCCAGCAGTGTCATAGGACAGGGTCGCGAAAAACTGTTTTTT. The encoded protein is CASSVIGQGREKLFF.

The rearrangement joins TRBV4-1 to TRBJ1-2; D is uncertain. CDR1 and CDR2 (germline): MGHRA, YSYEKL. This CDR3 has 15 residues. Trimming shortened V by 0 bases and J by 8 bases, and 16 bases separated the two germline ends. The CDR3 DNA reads TGCGCCAGCAGCCAAGACGTGGCGGGGAGCTGGGGCTACACCTTC. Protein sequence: CASSQDVAGSWGYTF.